These T cell receptor beta chains were read from a single sample in a study of HIV-infected patients and healthy controls. A single record per CDR3 protein comes from TCRdb applying MiXCR to the 5' RACE reads. Seen here are some 9,000 distinct CDR3 sequences, more than 7% observed once, and the top ten hold approximately 32%. This material consisted of blood, taken before antiretroviral therapy. The source is an adult with HIV infection. The donor label of this sample is uncertain. CDR3s include the opening cysteine and the closing phenylalanine or tryptophan. D genes are given only for firm matches. Clone size, where shown, is once, few, many, or a class for clones that have expanded.

J gene,clone size,V gene,D gene,CDR3 protein
TRBJ2-5,many,TRBV20-1,TRBD2,CSARAQAGPAETQYF
TRBJ2-2,many,TRBV12-3/TRBV12-4,NA,CASSYEGNTGELFF
TRBJ2-6,many,TRBV3-1,NA,CASSQSSGANVLTF
TRBJ2-1,many,TRBV5-1,TRBD1,CASREGAGSQFF
TRBJ2-1,many,TRBV20-1,TRBD2,CSAGGGLAVSYNEQFF
TRBJ2-7,medium-sized,TRBV27,NA,CASTAPGKGSYEQYF
TRBJ1-4,few,TRBV19,NA,CASTTQATNEKLFF
TRBJ1-1,medium-sized,TRBV18,NA,CASSPGAGQDLEAFF
TRBJ2-3,few,TRBV20-1,NA,CSARDFAGRSPSRHTQYF
TRBJ2-1,medium-sized,TRBV14,NA,CASSQDEGTVSYNEQFF
TRBJ2-5,many,TRBV7-6,TRBD2,CASRLTSGSSETQYF
TRBJ2-3,many,TRBV20-1,TRBD2,CSARDVIAGEGSDTQYF
TRBJ2-5,many,TRBV12-3/TRBV12-4,TRBD2,CASSLDNPGLAVETQYF
TRBJ2-3,many,TRBV5-1,TRBD2,CASSVTSGPTDTQYF
TRBJ2-7,many,TRBV19,TRBD1,CASSRQGILDEQYF
TRBJ2-2,many,TRBV6-2/TRBV6-3,NA,CASSRDRELFF
TRBJ2-3,many,TRBV6-5,NA,CASSYSGADTQYF
TRBJ2-7,many,TRBV9,NA,CASSVQDWWRGEQYF
TRBJ2-3,many,TRBV4-1,TRBD2,CASSQEPSGGVTDTQYF
TRBJ2-3,many,TRBV2,TRBD2,CASSYRGVAGVSDTQYF
TRBJ2-5,many,TRBV20-1,NA,CSARNSAETQYF
TRBJ2-1,many,TRBV12-3/TRBV12-4,TRBD1,CASTRRQGRDNEQFF
TRBJ2-5,many,TRBV4-2,NA,CASSQEPDLETQYF
TRBJ1-6,many,TRBV4-2,TRBD1,CASSQSGTGSNSPLHF
TRBJ1-1,many,TRBV25-1,NA,CASSERGRGTLEAFF
TRBJ1-1,medium-sized,TRBV5-1,NA,CATRSGPGGAEAFF
TRBJ2-3,NA,TRBV11-2,TRBD1,CASSLPLGQGRTQYF
TRBJ2-1,NA,TRBV7-8,NA,CASSPEMERNYNEQFF
TRBJ1-2,many,TRBV6-5,NA,CASSYRAGASYGYTF
TRBJ2-5,few,TRBV20-1,NA,CSARFSGEPTQYF
TRBJ1-3,many,TRBV7-8,NA,CASSLGGIRNTIYF
TRBJ2-1,few,TRBV12-3/TRBV12-4,NA,CASSFGYNEQFF
TRBJ2-1,few,TRBV6-5,TRBD2,CASSTGGGYNEQFF
TRBJ1-1,many,TRBV6-6,NA,CASRTFDQNTEAFF
TRBJ2-1,few,TRBV6-1,TRBD2,CASRTSDYEGQFF
TRBJ1-5,many,TRBV27,TRBD1,CASRPGTGPGPQHF
TRBJ2-3,many,TRBV7-7,NA,CASSLGVGRTDTQYF
TRBJ1-5,many,TRBV5-1,TRBD1,CASSFTGGREPQHF
TRBJ2-4,NA,TRBV20-1,NA,CSARDRDKNQYF
TRBJ1-5,many,TRBV27,TRBD1,CASSGTGNQPQHF
TRBJ2-3,many,TRBV6-5,NA,CASSYQLRTADTQYF
TRBJ1-6,many,TRBV6-5,NA,CASSYSRRWDSPLHF
TRBJ2-2,NA,TRBV5-8,TRBD2,CASSFRLAGAGTGELFF
TRBJ1-1,many,TRBV28,NA,CASSFAGTDTEAFF
TRBJ2-6,many,TRBV29-1,NA,CSVASGNSGANVLTF
TRBJ1-1,many,TRBV20-1,NA,CSARDLRGAEAFF
TRBJ1-2,NA,TRBV30,NA,CAWGYMSNYGYTF
TRBJ2-7,many,TRBV25-1,TRBD1,CASSEQGAYEQYF
TRBJ2-5,many,TRBV11-2,NA,CASSFALAETQYF
TRBJ2-3,medium-sized,TRBV20-1,TRBD2,CSASLRERSTDTQYF
TRBJ1-5,many,TRBV6-2/TRBV6-3,TRBD1,CASSWDRNQPQHF